Listed here are 10 T cell receptor beta chains from one sample, sequenced in a study of OX40 agonist ivuxolimab in advanced cancers. The repertoire was sequenced with immunoSEQ multiplex PCR; TCRdb's copy has only in-frame clones and lacks some. The sample comprises 72,000 or so clones, around 81% of which are singletons, and 4% to 4.5% rests with the top ten. Sequenced material: CD4+ or CD8+ T cells sorted from blood, taken in a trial of the OX40 agonist ivuxolimab. All receptors derive from an adult with an advanced solid tumor such as melanoma, head and neck, liver or kidney cancer.

In nucleotides, the CDR3 is TGTGCCAGCAGTGATTTGTCAGGGTACGTCGGGGAGCTGTTTTTT. Translated: CASSDLSGYVGELFF. This chain uses TRBV2 with TRBJ2-2, with a possible D match to TRBD1 (5 bases). Germline lookup yields CDR1 SNHLY and CDR2 FYNNEI. This CDR3 spans 15 amino acids. V lost 3 bases to trimming and J lost 7 bases, with 15 bases between them.

The V and J genes are TRBV5-1 and TRBJ1-1; no clear D gene. CDR3 length: 15 amino acids. Trimming shortened V by 0 bases and J by 1 base, and 10 bases separated the two germline ends. Germline V gene lookup returns CDR1 SGHRS and CDR2 YFSETQ. CDR3 residues: CASSLDPSSNTEAFF. For the CDR3, the DNA is TGCGCCAGCAGCTTGGACCCTTCTTCGAACACTGAAGCTTTCTTT.

The V call is TRBV7-6, the J call TRBJ1-5; 10 bases match TRBD1. Trimming took 1 base from V and 4 from J; bases not matched to a gene: 1. CDR1 and CDR2 from the germline V gene are SGHVS and FNYEAQ. The CDR3 loop spans 15 amino acids. The chain's CDR3 is CASSLGQGANQPQHF. The CDR3, as DNA: TGTGCCAGCAGCTTAGGACAGGGGGCAAATCAGCCCCAGCATTTT. Filled out from reference TRBV7-6 and TRBJ1-5, the complete variable domain reads GAGVSQSPRYKVTKRGQDVALRCDPISGHVSLYWYRQALGQGPEFLTYFNYEAQQDKSGLPNDRFSAERPEGSISTLTIQRTEQRDSAMYRCASSLGQGANQPQHFGDGTRLSIL.

The CDR3 sequence is CASGSDTQYF. The CDR3 DNA reads as TGTGCCAGTGGTTCAGATACGCAGTATTTT. V gene TRBV19 combines with J gene TRBJ2-3; the D is unclear. Trimming pared 8 bases from V and 4 bases from J, leaving 4 bases between. The CDR3 sequence is 10 residues long. Germline V CDR1 and CDR2: LNHDA, SQIVND (reference sequence).

The chain is built from TRBV5-4 and TRBJ1-1; D perhaps matches TRBD1 (5 bases). Germline lookup yields CDR1 SGHNT and CDR2 YYREEE (reference sequence). The CDR3 sequence is 14 residues long. V lost 6 bases and J lost 1, with 13 bases in between. This chain's CDR3 is CASTGTARNTEAFF. The CDR3 nucleotides are TGTGCCAGCACCGGGACCGCCCGGAACACTGAAGCTTTCTTT.

The chain has TRBV6-1 and TRBJ1-4; perhaps TRBD1 as D (6 bases). The CDR3 sequence is 15 residues long. Germline V gene data show CDR1 as MNHNS and CDR2 as SASEGT. V dropped 5 bases and J dropped 5 bases, with 15 bases sitting between them. DNA for the CDR3: TGTGCCAGCAGTCCCAAGACAGGCGGGAATGAAAAACTGTTTTTT. Translating it yields CASSPKTGGNEKLFF.

This clone showed up just a few times. The V call is TRBV27, the J call TRBJ1-1, with a tentative D call TRBD1 (5 bases). The V gene's germline CDR1 is MNHEY and CDR2 SMNVEV (reference sequence). With 0 bases removed from V and 4 bases from J, the gap between germline ends came to 12 bases. The CDR3 spans 15 residues. The CDR3 spells CASSLSTRRGTEAFF. The CDR3, as DNA: TGTGCCAGCAGTTTATCAACCAGGAGGGGCACTGAAGCTTTCTTT.

V gene TRBV7-3 combines with J gene TRBJ1-1; tentatively, D is TRBD1 (6 bases). The CDR3 length is 15 residues. Germline V gene lookup returns CDR1 SGHTA and CDR2 FQGTGA. V was pared by 5 bases and J by 5 bases, with 18 bases between. The CDR3 is CASSQTRGPVTEAFF. The CDR3 DNA is TGTGCCAGCAGCCAGACCAGGGGCCCGGTGACTGAAGCTTTCTTT.

CDR3 sequence (DNA): TGTGCCAGCTCACCATCCGAGGGGGGAAAAGCCTACGAGCAGTACTTC. Its protein product is CASSPSEGGKAYEQYF. V gene TRBV18 combines with J gene TRBJ2-7; tentatively, D is TRBD1 or TRBD2 (6 bases each). V was clipped by 2 bases and J by 2 bases, with 16 bases between them. Germline V CDR1 and CDR2: KGHSH, LQKENI. The CDR3 totals 16 residues.

The chain carries TRBV4-3 and TRBJ2-1; the D gene is possibly TRBD1 (6 bases). The CDR3 loop spans 14 amino acids. Germline CDR1 and CDR2: LGHNA and YSLEER. Deletions cut 2 bases from V and 12 bases from J, with 17 bases between. Written as DNA, the CDR3 is TGCGCCAGCAGCCAAAGGGACACCCAGGGCGGGCAGTTCTTC. Translating gives CASSQRDTQGGQFF.